The rows below give T cell receptor beta chains drawn from one sample of a study of blood T cell repertoires in COVID-19. Clones were read by immunoSEQ multiplex PCR, and TCRdb kept only the in-frame ones, dropping some. The data contain 300,000 or so clones, over 85% of them singletons. Sequencing input: PBMCs or T cells enriched from blood (not recorded which). The receptors stem from a man in his 60s who had recovered from COVID-19. Each CDR3 is given with its conserved first and last residue. D genes are given only for firm matches. Rows give clone size only sometimes, using once, few, many, or a class for an expanded clone.

TRBD1	TRBV5-1	TRBJ1-4	few	CASSLVPGQPRSNEKLFF	TGCGCCAGCAGCTTGGTTCCGGGACAGCCAAGGAGTAATGAAAAACTGTTTTTT
-	TRBV30	TRBJ2-7	-	CAWSVLVGGSEQYF	TGTGCCTGGAGTGTACTAGTCGGGGGAAGTGAGCAGTACTTC
TRBD1	TRBV6-2/TRBV6-3	TRBJ2-7	-	CASSGQGSASYEQYF	TGTGCCAGCAGCGGACAGGGTTCGGCGAGCTACGAGCAGTACTTC
-	TRBV2	TRBJ2-5	-	CASSEASGGEETQYF	TGTGCCAGCAGTGAAGCTAGCGGAGGGGAAGAGACCCAGTACTTC
TRBD1	TRBV6-6	TRBJ1-5	-	CASSYSGGLEPQHF	TGTGCCAGCAGTTACTCAGGGGGCCTGGAGCCCCAGCATTTT
-	TRBV27	TRBJ2-3	-	CASSSGLGRGPGTDTQYF	TGTGCCAGCAGTTCCGGACTTGGGCGGGGGCCCGGTACAGATACGCAGTATTTT
TRBD2	TRBV5-1	TRBJ2-7	-	CASSLGAGTSGGRSSYEQYF	TGCGCCAGCAGCTTGGGGGCGGGGACTAGCGGGGGAAGAAGCTCCTACGAGCAGTACTTC
-	TRBV20-1	TRBJ2-3	-	CSASGQGTDTQYF	TGCAGTGCTAGTGGACAAGGCACAGATACGCAGTATTTT
-	TRBV9	TRBJ1-1	-	CASSVVSGGNTEAFF	TGTGCCAGCAGCGTAGTATCGGGGGGGAACACTGAAGCTTTCTTT
-	TRBV4-1	TRBJ2-2	-	CASSQGTRIETGELFF	TGCGCCAGCAGCCAAGGGACTCGAATAGAAACCGGGGAGCTGTTTTTT
TRBD2	TRBV6-1	TRBJ2-2	-	CASSESVGRGGELFF	TGTGCCAGCAGTGAATCTGTGGGGAGGGGCGGGGAGCTGTTTTTT
TRBD1	TRBV9	TRBJ2-2	-	CASSVGQGPAGELFF	TGTGCCAGCAGCGTCGGACAGGGTCCAGCCGGGGAGCTGTTTTTT
TRBD1	TRBV6-2/TRBV6-3	TRBJ1-1	-	CASSYPLTGYRQSMNTEAFF	TGTGCCAGCAGTTACCCCTTGACAGGGTATCGTCAATCAATGAACACTGAAGCTTTCTTT
-	TRBV3-1/TRBV3-2	TRBJ1-1	-	CASSPISGDPEAFF	TGTGCCAGCAGCCCCATCAGCGGGGACCCTGAAGCTTTCTTT
TRBD1	TRBV7-2	TRBJ1-2	few	CASSLAGQGSNTF	TGTGCCAGCAGCTTAGCGGGACAGGGGAGTAACACCTTC
TRBD2	TRBV5-1	TRBJ2-5	-	CASRPRTSGQETQYF	TGCGCCAGCAGGCCAAGGACTAGCGGACAAGAGACCCAGTACTTC